The rows below give T cell receptor beta chains drawn from one sample of a study of Graves' ophthalmopathy and Graves' hyperthyroidism. TCRdb re-analysed the multiplex PCR reads in MiXCR, keeping a single row per CDR3 protein. The sample yields about 620,000 distinct CDR3 sequences, about a fifth seen once. The sequencing input was peripheral blood. All receptors come from a woman in her late teens or twenties with stable Graves' hyperthyroidism. Some clones in this sample may be carry-over from other donors' samples. Both conserved end residues are part of each CDR3. The D gene is left open where the match is weak. Size tells how often a clone was seen (once, few, many) or the class of an expanded clone, and some rows leave it out.

clone size,J gene,V gene,D gene,CDR3 DNA,CDR3 protein
-,TRBJ2-2,TRBV6-1,-,TGTGCCAGCAGTCGACAGGTCGGCGTCGGGGAGCTGTTTTTT,CASSRQVGVGELFF
-,TRBJ2-7,TRBV11-2,-,TGTGCCAGCAGCTTAGGGTTATCAGGGCTCGATCGGGAGCAGTACTTC,CASSLGLSGLDREQYF
many,TRBJ1-1,TRBV6-1,TRBD1,TGTGCCAGCACATCCGGGACAGGGGGCTCTGAAGCTTTCTTT,CASTSGTGGSEAFF
many,TRBJ1-3,TRBV27,-,TGTGCCAGCAGTCTGGAACTAAAGGATGTGGGAAACACCATATATTTT,CASSLELKDVGNTIYF
many,TRBJ1-1,TRBV11-3,-,TGTGCCAGCAGCTTAGGGTGGTTCTCGTTGAACACTGAAGCTTTCTTT,CASSLGWFSLNTEAFF
-,TRBJ1-5,TRBV7-2,-,TGTGCCAGCAGCTTAGTGGGGGGCGGCGATCAGCCCCAGCATTTT,CASSLVGGGDQPQHF
-,TRBJ2-7,TRBV27,-,TGTGCCAGCAGTTTAATGGCGGGTCATGCGGGGGAGCAGTACTTC,CASSLMAGHAGEQYF
many,TRBJ1-2,TRBV6-2/TRBV6-3,-,TGTGCCAGCAGTTGGGGCAGGGGAATCGACTCCTATGGCTACACCTTC,CASSWGRGIDSYGYTF
many,TRBJ1-3,TRBV6-1,TRBD1,TGTGCCAGCAGGACAGGGTATGCTGGAAACACCATATATTTT,CASRTGYAGNTIYF
many,TRBJ2-2,TRBV12-3/TRBV12-4,-,TGTGCCAGCAGCCCTAACAGGGTTCCCGGGGAGCTGTTTTTT,CASSPNRVPGELFF
many,TRBJ1-1,TRBV12-3/TRBV12-4,TRBD1,TGTGCCAGCAGGTGGACAGGAACAAGTAACACTGAAGCTTTCTTT,CASRWTGTSNTEAFF
-,TRBJ2-4,TRBV5-1,-,TGCGCCAGCAGCCTCTCCATGTCGACGGACGCCAAAAACATTCAGTACTTC,CASSLSMSTDAKNIQYF
-,TRBJ2-5,TRBV3-1,-,TGTGCCAGCAGCCAAGACAGGGTGGGGGTCCAGTACTTC,CASSQDRVGVQYF
many,TRBJ2-5,TRBV6-5,TRBD2,TGTGCCAGCAGTTCCGGGACTAGCGGTAAAGAGACCCAGTACTTC,CASSSGTSGKETQYF
many,TRBJ2-7,TRBV6-5,TRBD2,TGTGCCAGCAGTTACTGGCGGGGGACCTACGAGCAGTACTTC,CASSYWRGTYEQYF
few,TRBJ1-5,TRBV24-1,TRBD1,TGTGCCACCTCTCAGGGGGTGTCGCAGCCCCAGCATTTT,CATSQGVSQPQHF
many,TRBJ1-6,TRBV27,-,TGTGCCAGCAGAGGTTCTAATTCACCCCTCCACTTT,CASRGSNSPLHF
many,TRBJ2-2,TRBV6-5,-,TGTGCCAGCAGTTACTCGAGTCGGGCCGGGGAGCTGTTTTTT,CASSYSSRAGELFF
many,TRBJ2-2,TRBV28,-,TGTGCCAGCAGTTTAAGACACGGGGGAATGAACACCGGGGAGCTGTTTTTT,CASSLRHGGMNTGELFF
-,TRBJ1-1,TRBV20-1,-,TGCAGTGCGAGGCTGCGGGAGAACACTGAAGCTTTCTTT,CSARLRENTEAFF
-,TRBJ2-5,TRBV28,-,TGTGCCAGCAGTATAAAACGGGGAGGATTTGGGGGAGAGACCCAGTACTTC,CASSIKRGGFGGETQYF
many,TRBJ2-5,TRBV7-9,-,TGTGCCAGCAGCCTCCGACAGAGCCAAGAGACCCAGTACTTC,CASSLRQSQETQYF
-,TRBJ2-7,TRBV5-1,TRBD1,TGCGCCAGCAGCGTGGACAGGTTGCCCTACGAGCAGTACTTC,CASSVDRLPYEQYF
many,TRBJ1-1,TRBV12-3/TRBV12-4,-,TGTGCCAGCAGTTTTTTCCGGGGCACTGAAGCTTTCTTT,CASSFFRGTEAFF
few,TRBJ2-7,TRBV6-1,-,TGTGCCAGCAGTGCTTATTTTACAGAATCCTACGAGCAGTACTTC,CASSAYFTESYEQYF
-,TRBJ1-5,TRBV28,-,TGTGCCACCAGTGACCCCACTGGCAATCAGCCCCAGCATTTT,CATSDPTGNQPQHF
-,TRBJ2-4,TRBV7-9,TRBD1,TGTGCCAGCAGCCCCCACCTGGGACAGGGGCAAAACATTCAGTACTTC,CASSPHLGQGQNIQYF